This section outlines one T cell receptor (beta chain) sequence together with its context. Its antigen is unknown. The sample comes from a study of siplizumab effects on memory and regulatory T cells. Study-wide results and caveats: Alloreactive sequences tracing back to unstimulated CD4+ memory cells fell significantly with siplizumab. Confirmatory evidence of suppressive function in proliferating siplizumab-culture Tregs was not obtained.

The V gene's germline CDR1 is MNHNY and CDR2 SVGAGI (reference sequence). The V end was cut by 0 bases, the J end by 8 bases, with 13 bases between. The CDR3 runs 14 residues. Roughly 92,000 TCR templates per sample were assayed. TCRdb's copy holds only in-frame clones and misses some; the assay was immunoSEQ multiplex PCR. The table records roughly 100,000 clones, roughly 90% of them present only once. Material: CD4+ T cells sorted from blood. The chain employs TRBV6-6 and TRBJ1-2; no definite D call. The TCR was taken from a human donor in good health. The CDR3 nucleotides read TGTGCCAGCAGTTACTCGATAATGTGGGGAGGCTACACCTTC. Its translation is CASSYSIMWGGYTF.